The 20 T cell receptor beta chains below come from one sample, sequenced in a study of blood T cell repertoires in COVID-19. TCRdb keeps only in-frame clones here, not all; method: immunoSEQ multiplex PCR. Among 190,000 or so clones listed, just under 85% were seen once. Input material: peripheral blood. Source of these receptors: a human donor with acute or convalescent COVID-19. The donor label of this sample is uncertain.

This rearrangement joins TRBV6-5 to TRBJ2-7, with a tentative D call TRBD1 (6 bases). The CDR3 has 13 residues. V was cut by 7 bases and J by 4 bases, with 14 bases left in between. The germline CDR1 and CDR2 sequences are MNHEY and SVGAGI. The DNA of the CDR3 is TGTGCCAGCACTGGACAGACCTTATACGAGCAGTACTTC. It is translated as CASTGQTLYEQYF.

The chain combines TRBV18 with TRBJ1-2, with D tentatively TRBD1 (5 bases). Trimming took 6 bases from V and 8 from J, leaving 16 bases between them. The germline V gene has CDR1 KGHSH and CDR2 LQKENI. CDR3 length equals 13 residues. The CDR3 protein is CASSIDWGDGYTF. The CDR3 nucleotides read TGTGCCAGCTCCATAGACTGGGGCGACGGCTACACCTTC.

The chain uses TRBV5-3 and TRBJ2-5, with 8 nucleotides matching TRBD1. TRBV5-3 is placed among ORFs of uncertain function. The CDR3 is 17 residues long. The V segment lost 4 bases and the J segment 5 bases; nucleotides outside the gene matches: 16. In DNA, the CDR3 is TGTGCCAGAAGCCGTATCAGGGAGACAGGGGCGATGGAGACCCAGTACTTC. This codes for CARSRIRETGAMETQYF.

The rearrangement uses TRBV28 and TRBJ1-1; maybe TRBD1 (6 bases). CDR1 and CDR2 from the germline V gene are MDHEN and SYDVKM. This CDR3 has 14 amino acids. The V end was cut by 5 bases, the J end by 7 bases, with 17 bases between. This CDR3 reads CASSRNRDTNEAFF. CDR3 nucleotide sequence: TGTGCCAGCAGTCGCAACCGGGACACCAATGAAGCTTTCTTT.

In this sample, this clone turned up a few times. CDR3 nucleotide sequence: TGTGCCAGCAGTGAACCCAACAGGGAGGGTGGCTACACCTTC. Translating it yields CASSEPNREGGYTF. The chain combines TRBV25-1 with TRBJ1-2; perhaps TRBD1 as D (6 bases). The CDR3 is 14 residues long. Looked up from germline, CDR1 is MGHDK and CDR2 is SYGVNS. Trimming shortened V by 2 bases and J by 7 bases, and 14 bases separated the two germline ends.

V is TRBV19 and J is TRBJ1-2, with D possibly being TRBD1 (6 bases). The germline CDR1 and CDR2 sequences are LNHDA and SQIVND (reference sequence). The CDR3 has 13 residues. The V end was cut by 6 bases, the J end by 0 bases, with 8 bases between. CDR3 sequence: CASRGQTNYGYTF. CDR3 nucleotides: TGTGCCAGTAGAGGACAGACTAACTATGGCTACACCTTC.

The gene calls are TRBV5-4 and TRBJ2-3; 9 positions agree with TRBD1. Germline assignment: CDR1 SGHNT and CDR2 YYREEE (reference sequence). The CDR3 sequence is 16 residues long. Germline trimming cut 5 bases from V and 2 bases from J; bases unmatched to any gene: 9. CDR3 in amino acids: CASRFTGQGHTDTQYF. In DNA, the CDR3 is TGTGCCAGCAGATTCACGGGACAGGGCCACACAGATACGCAGTATTTT.

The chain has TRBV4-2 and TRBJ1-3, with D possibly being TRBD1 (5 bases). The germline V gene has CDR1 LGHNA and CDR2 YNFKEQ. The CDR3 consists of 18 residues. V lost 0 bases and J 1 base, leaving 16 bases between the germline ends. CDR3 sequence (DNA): TGTGCCAGCAGCCAAGAAGGTCGTCAGGGTAGTTCTGGAAACACCATATATTTT. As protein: CASSQEGRQGSSGNTIYF.

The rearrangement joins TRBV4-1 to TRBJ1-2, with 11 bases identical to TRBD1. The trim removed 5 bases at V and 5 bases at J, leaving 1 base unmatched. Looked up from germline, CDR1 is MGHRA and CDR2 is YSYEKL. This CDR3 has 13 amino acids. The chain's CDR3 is CASSGTGGYGYTF. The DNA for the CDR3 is TGCGCCAGCAGCGGGACAGGGGGATATGGCTACACCTTC.

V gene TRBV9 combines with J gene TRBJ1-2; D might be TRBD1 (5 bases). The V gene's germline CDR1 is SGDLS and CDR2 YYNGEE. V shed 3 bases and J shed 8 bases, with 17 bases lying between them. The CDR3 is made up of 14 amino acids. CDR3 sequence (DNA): TGTGCCAGCAGCGGGGGACTCCGGCAGAGCGGCTACACCTTC. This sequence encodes CASSGGLRQSGYTF.

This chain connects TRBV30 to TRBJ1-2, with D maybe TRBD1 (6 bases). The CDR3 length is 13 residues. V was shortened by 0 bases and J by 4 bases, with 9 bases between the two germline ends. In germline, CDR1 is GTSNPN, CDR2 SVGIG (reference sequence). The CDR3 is CAWSVSRGYGYTF. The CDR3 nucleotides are TGTGCCTGGAGTGTTTCCAGGGGCTATGGCTACACCTTC.

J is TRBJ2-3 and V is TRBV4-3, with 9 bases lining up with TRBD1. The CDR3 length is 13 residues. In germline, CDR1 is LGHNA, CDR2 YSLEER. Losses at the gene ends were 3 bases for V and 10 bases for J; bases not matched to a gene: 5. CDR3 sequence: CASSQLGTGPQYF. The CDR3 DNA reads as TGCGCCAGCAGCCAGTTAGGGACAGGGCCGCAGTATTTT.

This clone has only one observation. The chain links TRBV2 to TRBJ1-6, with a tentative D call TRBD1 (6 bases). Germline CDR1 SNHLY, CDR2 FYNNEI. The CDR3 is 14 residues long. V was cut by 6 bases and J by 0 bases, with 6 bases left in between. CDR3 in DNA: TGTGCCAGCAGACAGGGCTCCTATAATTCACCCCTCCACTTT. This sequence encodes CASRQGSYNSPLHF.

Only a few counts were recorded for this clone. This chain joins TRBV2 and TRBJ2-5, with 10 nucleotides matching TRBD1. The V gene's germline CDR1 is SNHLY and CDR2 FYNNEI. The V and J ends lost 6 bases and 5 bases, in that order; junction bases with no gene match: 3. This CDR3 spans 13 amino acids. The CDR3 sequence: CASSRDRGETQYF. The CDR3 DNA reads TGTGCCAGCAGCCGGGACAGGGGTGAGACCCAGTACTTC.

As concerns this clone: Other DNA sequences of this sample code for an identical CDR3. In nucleotides, the CDR3 is TGCGCCAGCAGCTCGACAGGCGACTCTGGAAACACCATATATTTT. Amino acid sequence: CASSSTGDSGNTIYF. The chain employs TRBV5-1 and TRBJ1-3; a weak D match, TRBD1 (6 bases). Germline loops: CDR1 SGHRS, CDR2 YFSETQ. The CDR3 contains 15 residues. V lost 3 bases and J 0 bases, leaving 10 bases between the germline ends.

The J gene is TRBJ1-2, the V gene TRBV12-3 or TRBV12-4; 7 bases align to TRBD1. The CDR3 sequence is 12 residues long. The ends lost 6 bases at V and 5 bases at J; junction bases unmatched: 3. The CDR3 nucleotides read TGTGCCAGCAGCTTGACAGGGTATGGCTACACCTTC. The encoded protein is CASSLTGYGYTF.

The CDR3 is CASSSGGGGMPYF. DNA of the CDR3: TGTGCCAGCAGTTCCGGGGGTGGCGGGATGCCGTACTTC. This chain connects TRBV6-6 to TRBJ2-7; TRBD2 might be the D (6 bases). Germline V lookup: CDR1 MNHNY, CDR2 SVGAGI (reference sequence). Trimming removed 4 bases from V and 12 bases from J, with 19 bases in between. This CDR3 is built from 13 residues.

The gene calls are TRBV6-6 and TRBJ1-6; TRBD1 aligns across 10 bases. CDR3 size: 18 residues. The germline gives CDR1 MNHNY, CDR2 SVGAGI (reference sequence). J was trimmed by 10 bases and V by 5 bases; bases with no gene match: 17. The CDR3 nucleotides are TGTGCCAGCAGTCCTACTTCGACAGGGGGCGCGACGGGATCACCCCTCCACTTT. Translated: CASSPTSTGGATGSPLHF.

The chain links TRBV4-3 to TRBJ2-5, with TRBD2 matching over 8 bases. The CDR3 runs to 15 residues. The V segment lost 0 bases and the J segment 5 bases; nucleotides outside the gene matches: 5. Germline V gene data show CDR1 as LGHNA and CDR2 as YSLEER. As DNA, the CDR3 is TGCGCCAGCAGCCAAGAAGCGGGAGCTTGGGAGACCCAGTACTTC. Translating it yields CASSQEAGAWETQYF.

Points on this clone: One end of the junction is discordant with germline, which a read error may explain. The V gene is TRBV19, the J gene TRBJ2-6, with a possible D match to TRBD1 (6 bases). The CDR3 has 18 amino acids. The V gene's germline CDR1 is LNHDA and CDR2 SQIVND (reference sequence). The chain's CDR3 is CASSVDSGQFSGANVLTF. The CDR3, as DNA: TGTGCCAGTAGTGTAGACTCCGGACAGTTCTCTGGGGCCAACGTCCTGACTTTC.